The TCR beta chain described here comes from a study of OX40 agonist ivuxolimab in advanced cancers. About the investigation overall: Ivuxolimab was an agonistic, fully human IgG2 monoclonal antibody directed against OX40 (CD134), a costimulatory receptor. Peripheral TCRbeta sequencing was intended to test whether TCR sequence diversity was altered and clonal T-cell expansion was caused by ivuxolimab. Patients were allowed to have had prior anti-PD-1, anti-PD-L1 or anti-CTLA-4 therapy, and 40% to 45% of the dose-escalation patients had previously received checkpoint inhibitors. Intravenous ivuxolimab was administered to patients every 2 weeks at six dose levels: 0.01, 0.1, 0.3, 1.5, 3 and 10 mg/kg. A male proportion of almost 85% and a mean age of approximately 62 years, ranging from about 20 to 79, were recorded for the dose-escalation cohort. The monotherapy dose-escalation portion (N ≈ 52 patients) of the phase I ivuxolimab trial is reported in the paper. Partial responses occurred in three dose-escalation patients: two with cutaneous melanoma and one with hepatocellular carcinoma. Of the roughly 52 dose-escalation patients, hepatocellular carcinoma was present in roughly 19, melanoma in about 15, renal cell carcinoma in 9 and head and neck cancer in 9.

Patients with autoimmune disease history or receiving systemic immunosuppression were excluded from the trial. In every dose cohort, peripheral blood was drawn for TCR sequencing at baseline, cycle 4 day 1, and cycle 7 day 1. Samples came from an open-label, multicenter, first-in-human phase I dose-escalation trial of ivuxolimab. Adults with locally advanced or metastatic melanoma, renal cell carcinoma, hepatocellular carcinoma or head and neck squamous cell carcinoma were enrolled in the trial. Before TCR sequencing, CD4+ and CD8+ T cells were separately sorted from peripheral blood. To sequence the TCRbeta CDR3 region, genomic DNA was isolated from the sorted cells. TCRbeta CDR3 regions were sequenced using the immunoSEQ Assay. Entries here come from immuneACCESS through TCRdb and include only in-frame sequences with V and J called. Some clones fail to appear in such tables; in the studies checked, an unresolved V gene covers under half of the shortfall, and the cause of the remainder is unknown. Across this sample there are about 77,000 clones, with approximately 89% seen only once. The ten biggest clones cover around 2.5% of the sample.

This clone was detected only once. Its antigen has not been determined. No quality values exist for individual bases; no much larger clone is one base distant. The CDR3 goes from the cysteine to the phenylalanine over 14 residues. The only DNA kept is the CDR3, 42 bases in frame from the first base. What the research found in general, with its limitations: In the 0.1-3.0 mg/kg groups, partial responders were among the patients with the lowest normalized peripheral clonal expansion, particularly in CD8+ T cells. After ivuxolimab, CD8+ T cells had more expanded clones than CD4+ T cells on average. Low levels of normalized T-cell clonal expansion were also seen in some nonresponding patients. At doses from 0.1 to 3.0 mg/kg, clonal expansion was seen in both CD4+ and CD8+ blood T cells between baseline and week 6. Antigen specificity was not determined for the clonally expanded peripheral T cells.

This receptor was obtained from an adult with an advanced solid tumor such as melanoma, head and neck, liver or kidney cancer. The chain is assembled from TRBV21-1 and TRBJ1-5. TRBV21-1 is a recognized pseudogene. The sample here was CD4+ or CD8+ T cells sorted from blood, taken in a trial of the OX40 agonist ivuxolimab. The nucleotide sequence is TGTGCCAGCGATAAGCACTCGAGCAATCAGCCCCAGCATTTT. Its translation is CASDKHSSNQPQHF.